The 14 T cell receptor beta chains presented below share a single source sample, sequenced in a study of CD8+ T cells in alopecia areata. Regarding treatment: oral pan-JAK inhibitor, 5-10 mg twice daily. cDNA reverse transcribed from extracted RNA served as the sequencing template. TCRdb keeps only in-frame clones here, not all; method: immunoSEQ multiplex PCR. This sample has roughly 120,000 clones, with roughly 58% found just once. This specimen was CD8+ T cells sorted from blood, taken at week 4, from a patient treated with tofacitinib. The source of these receptors is a human donor with alopecia areata.

V usage is TRBV19 and J usage is TRBJ1-2; the match to TRBD1 covers 8 bases. The J segment lost 6 bases and the V segment lost 8 bases, leaving 20 bases of the junction unmatched. Per the germline V gene, CDR1 is LNHDA and CDR2 is SQIVND (reference sequence). This CDR3 contains 17 residues. The chain's CDR3 is CASFPLFGQGGLDGYTF. The CDR3 DNA sequence: TGTGCCAGTTTTCCTTTATTCGGACAGGGAGGGCTAGATGGCTACACCTTC.

This clone has more than one count but fewer than ten. The gene calls are TRBV30 and TRBJ1-2; D gene uncertain. The CDR3 covers 14 residues. Germline CDR1 GTSNPN, CDR2 SVGIG (reference sequence). Trimming took 0 bases from V and 0 from J, leaving 8 bases between them. The CDR3 DNA reads TGTGCCTGGAGTGTACTCTTCTCTAACTATGGCTACACCTTC. Translating gives CAWSVLFSNYGYTF.

The chain has TRBV27 and TRBJ2-3; unclear D gene. V dropped 2 bases and J dropped 0 bases, with 6 bases sitting between them. Germline values: CDR1 MNHEY, CDR2 SMNVEV (reference sequence). The CDR3 is made up of 14 amino acids. The CDR3 is CASSLPESTDTQYF. The CDR3, as DNA: TGTGCCAGCAGTTTACCCGAGAGCACAGATACGCAGTATTTT.

The chain uses TRBV7-8 and TRBJ2-3; 14 nucleotides align to TRBD2. Germline assignment: CDR1 SGHVS and CDR2 FQNEAQ. V lost 1 base to trimming and J lost 3 bases; unmatched junction nucleotides: 3. This CDR3 has 17 residues. The CDR3 sequence: CASSLVGLAGGTDTQYF. In DNA, the CDR3 is TGTGCCAGCAGCTTAGTCGGACTAGCGGGGGGAACAGATACGCAGTATTTT.

This clone was seen more than once but under ten times. The chain is built from TRBV29-1 and TRBJ2-7; D is uncertain. This CDR3 has 13 residues. Germline values: CDR1 SQVTM, CDR2 ANQGSEA. V shed 7 bases and J shed 1 base, with 14 bases lying between them. The chain's CDR3 is CSALRAHSYEQYF. The CDR3 DNA reads TGCAGCGCCCTTCGGGCGCATTCCTACGAGCAGTACTTC.

This clone was seen a single time. The rearrangement links TRBV15 to TRBJ1-1; D gene unclear. The V end lost 6 bases, the J end lost 0 bases, and 11 bases lay between the germline ends. This CDR3 contains 14 residues. The germline V gene has CDR1 LNHNV and CDR2 YYDKDF (reference sequence). CDR3 bases: TGTGCCACCAGGTCGACATCACTGAACACTGAAGCTTTCTTT. Translating it yields CATRSTSLNTEAFF. The entire variable domain, with the rest obtained from reference TRBV15 and TRBJ1-1, is as follows: DAMVIQNPRYQVTQFGKPVTLSCSQTLNHNVMYWYQQKSSQAPKLLFHYYDKDFNNEADTPDNFQSRRPNTSFCFLDIRSPGLGDTAMYLCATRSTSLNTEAFFGQGTRLTVV.

This clone was counted a single time. The chain couples TRBV6-6 to TRBJ2-3, with D perhaps matching TRBD1 (6 bases). CDR3 length: 14 residues. The V gene lost 4 bases and the J gene lost 6 bases, with 14 bases spanning the gap. Germline assignment: CDR1 MNHNY and CDR2 SVGAGI (reference sequence). The DNA for the CDR3 is TGTGCCAGCAGTTCACAGGGCCCGGGGGATACGCAGTATTTT. Its translation: CASSSQGPGDTQYF.

The CDR3 is CASSLKVNEKLFF. The CDR3 DNA sequence: TGTGCCAGCAGCTTAAAAGTTAATGAAAAACTGTTTTTT. The chain is built from TRBV7-8 and TRBJ1-4, with D hard to call. The ends were cut back, 2 bases at V and 4 bases at J, with 5 bases in the middle. Germline V gene data show CDR1 as SGHVS and CDR2 as FQNEAQ. The CDR3 is 13 amino acids.

The chain links TRBV29-1 to TRBJ2-7; D may be TRBD2 (5 bases). CDR1 SQVTM and CDR2 ANQGSEA come from the germline V gene. This CDR3 has 13 residues. The V end lost 4 bases, the J end lost 2 bases, and 12 bases lay between the germline ends. In DNA, the CDR3 is TGCAGCGTTGTGGACGGGATAACCTACGAGCAGTACTTC. As protein: CSVVDGITYEQYF.

This clone was counted only a few times. The J gene is TRBJ1-1, the V gene TRBV30; no firm D call. Germline lookup yields CDR1 GTSNPN and CDR2 SVGIG (reference sequence). The CDR3 covers 14 residues. V lost 1 base and J lost 0, with 9 bases in between. The DNA of the CDR3 is TGTGCCTGGAGTGGAGGATTCATGAACACTGAAGCTTTCTTT. Its protein product is CAWSGGFMNTEAFF. The variable domain in full, completed from reference TRBV30 and TRBJ1-1, reads SQTIHQWPATLVQPVGSPLSLECTVEGTSNPNLYWYRQAAGRGLQLLFYSVGIGQISSEVPQNLSASRPQDRQFILSSKKLLLSDSGFYLCAWSGGFMNTEAFFGQGTRLTVV.

The chain carries TRBV6-6 and TRBJ2-5, with 7 bases identical to TRBD2. The CDR3 is 13 amino acids. Trimming removed 7 bases from V and 5 bases from J; junction bases left unmatched: 7. From germline, CDR1 is MNHNY and CDR2 SVGAGI (reference sequence). The CDR3 DNA is TGTGCCAGCACCTTGACTAGCTTCGAGACCCAGTACTTC. This codes for CASTLTSFETQYF.

J is TRBJ2-5 and V is TRBV4-1; TRBD2 matches 14 bases. This CDR3 comprises 19 residues. Germline CDR1 is MGHRA and CDR2 is YSYEKL. The ends lost 0 bases at V and 0 bases at J; junction bases unmatched: 6. CDR3 amino acids: CASSQERLAGGMYQETQYF. CDR3 bases: TGCGCCAGCAGCCAAGAACGACTAGCGGGGGGGATGTACCAAGAGACCCAGTACTTC.

This clone has just a few counts. This chain uses TRBV30 with TRBJ1-1; 7 nucleotides line up with TRBD1. CDR3 length: 13 amino acids. V shed 4 bases and J 1 base; nucleotides not matched to a gene: 3. Germline lookup yields CDR1 GTSNPN and CDR2 SVGIG (reference sequence). The CDR3 sequence: CAWTGGANTEAFF. The CDR3 region has the DNA TGTGCCTGGACAGGGGGTGCGAACACTGAAGCTTTCTTT.

This chain links TRBV4-3 with TRBJ2-3, with 8 bases that match TRBD2. The CDR3 runs to 17 residues. J lost 2 bases, V lost 3 bases, and 10 bases had no gene match. The germline V gene encodes CDR1 LGHNA and CDR2 YSLEER. The CDR3 is CASSQSGGAPNTDTQYF. The DNA of the CDR3 is TGCGCCAGCAGCCAGTCGGGGGGGGCCCCGAACACAGATACGCAGTATTTT.